The 17 T cell receptor beta chains below come from one sample, sequenced in a study of tumor-infiltrating lymphocytes in localized non-small cell lung cancer. The method was immunoSEQ multiplex PCR; TCRdb's version includes in-frame clones alone and lacks a portion of them. The sample has 11,000 to 15,000 clones, approximately 72% seen once. Sample: uninvolved lung tissue not adjacent to the tumor. The receptors were gathered from a human donor with non-small cell lung cancer.

The chain joins TRBV6-5 to TRBJ2-5, with a possible D match to TRBD1 (6 bases). CDR1 and CDR2 (germline): MNHEY, SVGAGI. The CDR3 is 16 amino acids. The V end was cut by 6 bases, the J end by 3 bases, with 20 bases between. This chain's CDR3 is CASRYAVDSFEETQYF. Written as DNA, the CDR3 is TGTGCCAGCAGGTACGCCGTGGACAGCTTCGAAGAGACCCAGTACTTC.

The V and J genes are TRBV5-1 and TRBJ2-3; 8 bases align to TRBD1. Germline CDR1 reads SGHRS; CDR2 reads YFSETQ. V dropped 0 bases and J dropped 1; count of bases not matched to a gene: 4. The length of the CDR3 is 16 residues. DNA for the CDR3: TGCGCCAGCAGCTTGGGGACAGGGTACGGCACAGATACGCAGTATTTT. This codes for CASSLGTGYGTDTQYF.

The gene calls are TRBV6-9 and TRBJ1-4; 8 bases are a match to TRBD1. Germline V gene lookup returns CDR1 MNHGY and CDR2 SVAAGI. The CDR3 is made up of 15 amino acids. V shed 3 bases and J 10 bases; nucleotides not matched to a gene: 10. The CDR3 DNA reads as TGTGCCAGCAGTTACTCGATGACAGGGGAGGGAAAACTGTTTTTT. This codes for CASSYSMTGEGKLFF.

The V call is TRBV27, the J call TRBJ2-1; the match to TRBD2 covers 7 bases. Losses at the gene ends were 4 bases for V and 7 bases for J; bases not matched to a gene: 10. CDR1 MNHEY and CDR2 SMNVEV come from the germline V gene (reference sequence). The CDR3 length is 15 residues. The CDR3 sequence: CASSSVAVGGNEQFF. The CDR3 DNA reads as TGTGCCAGCAGTTCCGTAGCGGTGGGGGGGAATGAGCAGTTCTTC.

V usage is TRBV5-6 and J usage is TRBJ2-4; D gene ambiguous. The CDR3 contains 16 residues. V was pared by 4 bases and J by 0 bases, with 14 bases between. Per the germline V gene, CDR1 is SGHDT and CDR2 is YYEEEE. CDR3: CASSLMDALAKNIQYF. The CDR3 nucleotides are TGTGCCAGCAGCCTAATGGACGCACTAGCCAAAAACATTCAGTACTTC.

The chain couples TRBV7-3 to TRBJ2-7, with 13 bases identical to TRBD2. V lost 2 bases, J lost 8 bases, and 3 bases stayed unmatched. Per the germline V gene, CDR1 is SGHTA and CDR2 is FQGTGA. This CDR3 has 14 amino acids. CDR3 amino acids: CASSLGLAGEKQYF. The CDR3 nucleotides are TGTGCCAGCAGCTTAGGACTAGCGGGAGAGAAGCAGTACTTC.

The chain is built from TRBV27 and TRBJ1-6; tentative D call: TRBD1 (5 bases). There are 14 residues in the CDR3. V was cut by 3 bases and J by 7 bases, with 10 bases left in between. Germline values: CDR1 MNHEY, CDR2 SMNVEV (reference sequence). This CDR3 reads CASSFQGWNSPLHF. CDR3 DNA sequence: TGTGCCAGCAGTTTTCAGGGTTGGAATTCACCCCTCCACTTT.

This clone rates as medium-sized. The V call is TRBV30, the J call TRBJ1-2; D is unclear. CDR3 length: 15 residues. Germline V gene sequence: CDR1 GTSNPN, CDR2 SVGIG (reference sequence). The ends were cut back, 2 bases at V and 8 bases at J, with 21 bases in the middle. CDR3 residues: CAWSPVLSGPAGYTF. The CDR3 bases are TGTGCCTGGAGTCCCGTACTGTCTGGACCCGCCGGCTACACCTTC.

This clone appeared a few times. The chain uses TRBV9 and TRBJ2-3; the match to TRBD2 covers 12 bases. The CDR3 has 16 amino acids. Germline V gene lookup returns CDR1 SGDLS and CDR2 YYNGEE. The V gene end was trimmed by 0 bases and the J gene end by 1 base; junction bases not matched to a gene: 0. The chain's CDR3 is CASSVGLAGGTDTQYF. The CDR3 nucleotides are TGTGCCAGCAGCGTAGGACTAGCGGGAGGCACAGATACGCAGTATTTT. Drawing the rest from reference TRBV9 and TRBJ2-3, the complete variable domain is DSGVTQTPKHLITATGQRVTLRCSPRSGDLSVYWYQQSLDQGLQFLIQYYNGEERAKGNILERFSAQQFPDLHSELNLSSLELGDSALYFCASSVGLAGGTDTQYFGPGTRLTVL.

In its sample, this clone is medium-sized. The chain couples TRBV9 to TRBJ1-5, with 8 bases aligning to TRBD1. There are 15 residues in the CDR3. J gave up 6 bases and V 4 bases, and 9 bases lay outside the gene matches. Germline assignment: CDR1 SGDLS and CDR2 YYNGEE. Here the CDR3 DNA reads TGTGCCAGCAGCTCGGGGCAGACAGGGGCTCAGCCCCAGCATTTT. Translated, it gives CASSSGQTGAQPQHF. Supplemented by reference TRBV9 and TRBJ1-5, the full variable domain reads DSGVTQTPKHLITATGQRVTLRCSPRSGDLSVYWYQQSLDQGLQFLIQYYNGEERAKGNILERFSAQQFPDLHSELNLSSLELGDSALYFCASSSGQTGAQPQHFGDGTRLSIL.

The rearrangement uses TRBV28 and TRBJ2-1; the match to TRBD2 covers 9 bases. J lost 6 bases, V lost 1 base, and 7 bases had no gene match. The germline CDR1 and CDR2 sequences are MDHEN and SYDVKM. The CDR3 has 16 amino acids. CDR3 region: CASSLSSTSGLNEQFF. For the CDR3, the DNA is TGTGCCAGCAGTTTATCGTCGACTAGCGGCCTCAATGAGCAGTTCTTC. The full variable domain, with the rest looked up from reference TRBV28 and TRBJ2-1, is DVKVTQSSRYLVKRTGEKVFLECVQDMDHENMFWYRQDPGLGLRLIYFSYDVKMKEKGDIPEGYSVSREKKERFSLILESASTNQTSMYLCASSLSSTSGLNEQFFGPGTRLTVL.

The count of this clone is one. V is TRBV9 and J is TRBJ2-1, with 12 bases fitting TRBD2. After removal of 3 bases from V and 9 bases from J, the junction contained 7 bases not matched to a gene. There are 15 residues in the CDR3. The germline CDR1 and CDR2 sequences are SGDLS and YYNGEE. CDR3 nucleotides: TGTGCCAGCAGCGCCCTAGCGGGGGGGTACGGTGAGCAGTTCTTC. This translates into CASSALAGGYGEQFF.

The chain carries TRBV28 and TRBJ1-6; D might be TRBD1 (6 bases). Germline CDR1 MDHEN, CDR2 SYDVKM. V was clipped by 4 bases and J by 5 bases, with 15 bases between them. This CDR3 has 16 amino acids. As DNA, the CDR3 is TGTGCCAGCAGTTCCCCCGGCAGGGGCAATAATTCACCCCTCCACTTT. Translating gives CASSSPGRGNNSPLHF.

This clone was seen more than once but under ten times. In nucleotides, the CDR3 is TGTGCCAGCAGCCAGAATCCCGGACAAATCAATCAGCCCCAGCATTTT. Protein sequence: CASSQNPGQINQPQHF. This sequence joins TRBV7-2 and TRBJ1-5; a weak D match, TRBD1 (5 bases). This CDR3 spans 16 amino acids. CDR1 SGHTA and CDR2 FQGNSA come from the germline V gene. The V gene lost 5 bases and the J gene lost 3 bases, with 17 bases spanning the gap. Based on the CDR3 plus reference TRBV7-2 and TRBJ1-5, the full variable domain is GAGVSQSPSNKVTEKGKDVELRCDPISGHTALYWYRQSLGQGLEFLIYFQGNSAPDKSGLPSDRFSAERTGGSVSTLTIQRTQQEDSAVYLCASSQNPGQINQPQHFGDGTRLSIL.

The chain is built from TRBV9 and TRBJ2-3; D might be TRBD2 (5 bases). The CDR3 contains 13 residues. Trimming took off 3 bases at V and 2 bases at J, with 7 bases between the two ends. Germline CDR1 reads SGDLS; CDR2 reads YYNGEE. The CDR3 region is CASSGRDTDTQYF. CDR3 DNA sequence: TGTGCCAGCAGCGGCCGGGACACAGATACGCAGTATTTT.

The chain couples TRBV4-2 to TRBJ1-3; D is unresolved. Germline loops: CDR1 LGHNA, CDR2 YNFKEQ. The germline V and J ends were trimmed by 1 base and 3 bases, with 16 bases remaining between them. CDR3 size: 17 residues. This CDR3 reads CASSQGLLPGSGNTIYF. The DNA for the CDR3 is TGTGCCAGCAGCCAAGGCCTTCTGCCCGGGAGTGGAAACACCATATATTTT.

The CDR3 protein is CASSFVAASTDTQYF. The CDR3 region has the DNA TGTGCCAGCAGTTTTGTGGCGGCTAGCACAGATACGCAGTATTTT. The chain combines TRBV27 with TRBJ2-3; D gene ambiguous. Per germline, CDR1 MNHEY and CDR2 SMNVEV (reference sequence). V lost 3 bases, J lost 0 bases, and 10 bases lay in between. This CDR3 contains 15 residues.